This T cell receptor beta chain was documented in a study of cytomegalovirus exposure and HLA in healthy donors (dated by TCRdb to about 2017). A note on the overall study: A later analysis indicated that the 90 to 150 validation repertoires were generated on the platform also employed for the roughly 720 repertoires of the first cohort. The aim of the study was to test whether cataloging public T cell receptors could identify signatures of past pathogen exposure. Along with the approximately 620-subject first cohort, a separate validation cohort of some 130 different subjects was used. To predict cytomegalovirus infection status, the study brought together high-throughput TCR immunosequencing, statistical association of individual TCRs with disease status, and machine learning.

As to this clone: Its antigen remains undetermined. No base qualities exist here, and no much larger clone lies one base off it.

From the cysteine up to the phenylalanine, the CDR3 has a length of 13 residues. This entry keeps only the CDR3 DNA: 39 bases, framed from base 1. The germline V gene sets CDR1 to KGHSH and CDR2 to LQKENI. V is pared back by 2 bases and J by 3 bases, with 7 bases lying between the germline termini. The donors were included in the validation cohort of 100 to 150 subjects, a group kept apart from the roughly 690-subject first cohort. General findings and caveats noted by the study authors: In the study, approximately 160 TCR beta chains were listed as associated with cytomegalovirus. It was suggested by the authors that the approach could potentially be generalized to other disease states and immunological phenotypes. Of the cluster scores, 85% to 95% were above 0 in a later analysis, which found that TCRs clustered in the first cohort also tended to co-occur in the 95 to 150 validation repertoires. Three of the identified cytomegalovirus-associated TCR beta chains were confirmed in vitro to be specific for cytomegalovirus antigens. A later analysis had no HLA typing for the validation cohort, so co-occurrence there was scored across all 120 or so repertoires. Across donors, most TCR sequences were observed very rarely, whereas some public TCRs were present in many individuals. Cytomegalovirus status was reported to be diagnosed by the classifier with high specificity and sensitivity in both the original and validation cohorts.

Library preparation was by the immunoSEQ multiplex PCR assay. The paper's data handling went like this. To diagnose cytomegalovirus status from the catalog of TCR beta chain sequences, a statistical classification framework was built. TCRdb provides this immuneACCESS table in a form limited to in-frame rearrangements. Some clones are lacking; in checked studies, under half of them reflect an unresolved V gene, and why the rest are absent is not known. D and trimming come from the DNA, and the V and J calls and clone size come from that table. For this sample there are about 250,000 clones; approximately 90% appear just once. The ten largest clones represent 2.6% of the sample.

This sequence was found in a man between 18 and 35 years old in good health and CMV-seronegative. Material: PBMCs. This chain joins TRBV18 to TRBJ1-1; no confident D gene assignment can be made. The CDR3 reads as follows: CASSPTRDTEAFF. The sequenced DNA is TGTGCCAGCTCACCAACCCGAGACACTGAAGCTTTCTTT.